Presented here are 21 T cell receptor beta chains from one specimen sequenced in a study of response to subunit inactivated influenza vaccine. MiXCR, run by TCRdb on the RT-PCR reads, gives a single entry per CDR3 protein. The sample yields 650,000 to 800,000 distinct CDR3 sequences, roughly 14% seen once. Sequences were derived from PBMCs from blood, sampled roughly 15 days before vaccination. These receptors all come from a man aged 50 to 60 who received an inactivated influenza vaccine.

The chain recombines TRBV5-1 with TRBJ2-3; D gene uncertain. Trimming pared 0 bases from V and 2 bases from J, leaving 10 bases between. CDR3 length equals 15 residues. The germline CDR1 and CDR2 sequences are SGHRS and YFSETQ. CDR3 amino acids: CASSLDDTPTDTQYF. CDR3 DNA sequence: TGCGCCAGCAGCTTGGACGACACCCCCACAGATACGCAGTATTTT.

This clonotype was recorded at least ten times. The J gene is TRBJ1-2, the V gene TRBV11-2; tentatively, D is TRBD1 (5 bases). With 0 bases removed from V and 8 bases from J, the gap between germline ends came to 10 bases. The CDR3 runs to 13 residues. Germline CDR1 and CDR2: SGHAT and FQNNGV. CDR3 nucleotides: TGTGCCAGCAGCTTAGAATTCCGGGGGGGCTACACCTTC. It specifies CASSLEFRGGYTF.

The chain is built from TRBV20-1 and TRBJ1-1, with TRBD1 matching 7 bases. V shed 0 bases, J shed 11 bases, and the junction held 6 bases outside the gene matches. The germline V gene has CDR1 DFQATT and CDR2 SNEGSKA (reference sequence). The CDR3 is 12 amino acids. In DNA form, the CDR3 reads TGCAGTGCTAGAGATCTGACAGGGAGGGCTTTCTTT. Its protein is CSARDLTGRAFF.

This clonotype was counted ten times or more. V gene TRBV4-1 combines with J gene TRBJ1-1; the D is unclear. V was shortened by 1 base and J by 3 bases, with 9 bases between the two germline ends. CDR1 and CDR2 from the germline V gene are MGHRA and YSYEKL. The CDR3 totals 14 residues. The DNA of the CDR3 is TGCGCCAGCAGCCAAGCGGACGGATACACTGAAGCTTTCTTT. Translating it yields CASSQADGYTEAFF.

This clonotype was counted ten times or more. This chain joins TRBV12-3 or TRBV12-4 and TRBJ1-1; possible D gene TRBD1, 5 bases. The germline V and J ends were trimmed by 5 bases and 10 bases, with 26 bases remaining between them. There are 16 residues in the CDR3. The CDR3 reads CASSPLGGTGRGGAFF. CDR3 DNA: TGTGCCAGCAGTCCTCTTGGAGGAACCGGGAGGGGAGGAGCTTTCTTT.

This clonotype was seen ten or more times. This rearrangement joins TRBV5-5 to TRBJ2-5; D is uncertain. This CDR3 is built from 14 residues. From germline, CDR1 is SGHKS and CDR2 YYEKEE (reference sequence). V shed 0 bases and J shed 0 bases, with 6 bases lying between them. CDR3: CASSLDPYQETQYF. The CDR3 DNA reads TGTGCCAGCAGCTTGGACCCGTACCAAGAGACCCAGTACTTC.

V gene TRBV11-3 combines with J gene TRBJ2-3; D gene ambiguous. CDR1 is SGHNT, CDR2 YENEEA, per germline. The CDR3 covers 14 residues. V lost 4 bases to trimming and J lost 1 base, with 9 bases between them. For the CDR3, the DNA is TGTGCCAGCAGCTCCGACGGACGCACAGATACGCAGTATTTT. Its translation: CASSSDGRTDTQYF.

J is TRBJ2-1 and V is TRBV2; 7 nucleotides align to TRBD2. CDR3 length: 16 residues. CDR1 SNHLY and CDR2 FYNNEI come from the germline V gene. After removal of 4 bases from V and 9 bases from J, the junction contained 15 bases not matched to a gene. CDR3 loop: CASSAFTSVAGLEQFF. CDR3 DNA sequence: TGTGCCAGCAGTGCCTTTACTAGCGTCGCCGGTCTTGAGCAGTTCTTC.

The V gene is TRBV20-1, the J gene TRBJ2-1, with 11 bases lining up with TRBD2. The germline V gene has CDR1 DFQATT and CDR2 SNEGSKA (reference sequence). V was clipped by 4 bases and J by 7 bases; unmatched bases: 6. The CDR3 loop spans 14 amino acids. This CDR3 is CSAKKGTSGNEQFF. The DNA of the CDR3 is TGCAGTGCTAAAAAAGGGACTAGCGGTAATGAGCAGTTCTTC.

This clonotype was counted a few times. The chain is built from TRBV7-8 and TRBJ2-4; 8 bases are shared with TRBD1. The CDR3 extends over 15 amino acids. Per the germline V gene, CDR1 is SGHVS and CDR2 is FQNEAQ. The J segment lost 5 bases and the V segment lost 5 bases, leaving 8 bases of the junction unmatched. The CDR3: CASSARQGWENIQYF. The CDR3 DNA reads TGTGCCAGCAGCGCCAGACAGGGGTGGGAAAACATTCAGTACTTC.

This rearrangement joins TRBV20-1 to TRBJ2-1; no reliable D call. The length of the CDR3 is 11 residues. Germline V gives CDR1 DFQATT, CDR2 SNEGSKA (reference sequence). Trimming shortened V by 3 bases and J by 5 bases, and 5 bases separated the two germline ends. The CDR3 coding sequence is TGCAGTGCTAGTGGTCACAATGAGCAGTTCTTC. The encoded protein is CSASGHNEQFF.

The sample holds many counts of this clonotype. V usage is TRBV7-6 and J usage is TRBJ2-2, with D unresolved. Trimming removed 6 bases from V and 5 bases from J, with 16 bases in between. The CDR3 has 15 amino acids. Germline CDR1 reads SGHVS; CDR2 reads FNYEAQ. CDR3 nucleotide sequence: TGTGCCAGCAGTCATAGCCTAGTTGGGACCGGGGAGCTGTTTTTT. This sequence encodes CASSHSLVGTGELFF.

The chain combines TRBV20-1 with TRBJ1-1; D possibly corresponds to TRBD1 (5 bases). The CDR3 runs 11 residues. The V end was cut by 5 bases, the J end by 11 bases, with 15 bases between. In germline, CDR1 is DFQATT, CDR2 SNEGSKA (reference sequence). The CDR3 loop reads CSAWWGMSAFF. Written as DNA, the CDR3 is TGCAGTGCTTGGTGGGGGATGTCGGCTTTCTTT.

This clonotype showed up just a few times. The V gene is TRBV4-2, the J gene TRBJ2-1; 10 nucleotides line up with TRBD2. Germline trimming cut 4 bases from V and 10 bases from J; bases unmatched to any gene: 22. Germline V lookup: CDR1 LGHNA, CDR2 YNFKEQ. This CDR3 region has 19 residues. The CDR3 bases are TGTGCCAGCAGCCCGAAGATCCTAGCGGGGGCCCGAGAGATTGGAGAGCAGTTCTTC. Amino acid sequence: CASSPKILAGAREIGEQFF.

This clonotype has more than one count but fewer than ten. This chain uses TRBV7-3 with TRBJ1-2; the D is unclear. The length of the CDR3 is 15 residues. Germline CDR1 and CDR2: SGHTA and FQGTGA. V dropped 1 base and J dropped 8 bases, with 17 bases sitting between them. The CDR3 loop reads CASSLNAQTSTGYTF. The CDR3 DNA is TGTGCCAGCAGCTTAAACGCACAGACCTCCACGGGCTACACCTTC.

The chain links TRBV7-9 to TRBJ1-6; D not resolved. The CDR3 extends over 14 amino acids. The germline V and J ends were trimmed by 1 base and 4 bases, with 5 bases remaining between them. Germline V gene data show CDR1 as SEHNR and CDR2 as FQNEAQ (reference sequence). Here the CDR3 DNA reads TGTGCCAGCAGCTTAGACAGATATAATTCACCCCTCCACTTT. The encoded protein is CASSLDRYNSPLHF.

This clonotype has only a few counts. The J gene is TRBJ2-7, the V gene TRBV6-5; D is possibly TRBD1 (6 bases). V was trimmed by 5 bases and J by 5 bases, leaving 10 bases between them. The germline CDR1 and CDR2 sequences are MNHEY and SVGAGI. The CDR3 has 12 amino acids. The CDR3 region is CASSQGSHEQYF. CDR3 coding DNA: TGTGCCAGCAGTCAGGGGTCCCACGAGCAGTACTTC.

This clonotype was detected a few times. Here the CDR3 reads CASSHLTGITGELFF. The CDR3 DNA follows: TGTGCCAGCAGCCACCTGACAGGGATTACCGGGGAGCTGTTTTTT. The chain has TRBV11-2 and TRBJ2-2; 7 bases agree with TRBD1. Germline loops: CDR1 SGHAT, CDR2 FQNNGV. The J segment lost 5 bases and the V segment lost 5 bases, leaving 8 bases of the junction unmatched. This CDR3 has 15 residues.

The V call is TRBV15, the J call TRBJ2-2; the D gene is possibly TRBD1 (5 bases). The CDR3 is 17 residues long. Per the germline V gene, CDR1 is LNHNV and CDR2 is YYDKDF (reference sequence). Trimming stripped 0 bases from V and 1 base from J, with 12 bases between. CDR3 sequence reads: CATSRDLIDRNTGELFF. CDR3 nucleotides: TGTGCCACCAGCAGAGATCTTATCGACAGGAACACCGGGGAGCTGTTTTTT.

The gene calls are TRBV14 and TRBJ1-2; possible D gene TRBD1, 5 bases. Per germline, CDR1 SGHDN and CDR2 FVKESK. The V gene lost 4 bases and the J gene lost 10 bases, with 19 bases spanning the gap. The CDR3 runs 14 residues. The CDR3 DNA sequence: TGTGCCAGCAGCCCGTGGACATCAGGTCAGATCTACACCTTC. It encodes CASSPWTSGQIYTF.

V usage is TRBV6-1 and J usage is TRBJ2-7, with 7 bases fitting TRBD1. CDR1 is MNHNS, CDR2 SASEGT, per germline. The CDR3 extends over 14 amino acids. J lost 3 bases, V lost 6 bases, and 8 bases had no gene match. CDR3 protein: CASRETGRGYEQYF. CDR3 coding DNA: TGTGCCAGCAGGGAGACAGGGAGAGGCTACGAGCAGTACTTC.